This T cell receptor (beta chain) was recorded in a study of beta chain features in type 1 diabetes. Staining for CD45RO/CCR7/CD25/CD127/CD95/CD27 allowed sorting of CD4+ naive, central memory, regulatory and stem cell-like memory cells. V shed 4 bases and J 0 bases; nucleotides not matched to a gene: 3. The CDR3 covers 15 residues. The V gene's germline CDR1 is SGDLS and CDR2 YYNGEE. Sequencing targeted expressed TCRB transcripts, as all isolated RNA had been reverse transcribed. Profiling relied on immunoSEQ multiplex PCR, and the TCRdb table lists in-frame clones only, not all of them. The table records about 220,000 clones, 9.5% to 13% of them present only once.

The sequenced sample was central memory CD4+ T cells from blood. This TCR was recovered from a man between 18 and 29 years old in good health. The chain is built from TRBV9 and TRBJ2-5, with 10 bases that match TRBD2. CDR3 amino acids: CASSRSGRYQETQYF. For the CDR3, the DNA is TGTGCCAGCAGCCGTAGCGGGAGGTACCAAGAGACCCAGTACTTC.